The following is a TCR beta chain sequence with its context. Its antigen is still unknown. Base qualities were left out, and no much larger clone turns up one base away. According to the germline V gene, CDR1 reads MGHRA and CDR2 reads YSYEKL. Clipping removes 1 base from V and 4 bases from J, with 14 as the unmatched junction base count. The CDR3 spans 18 residues, from the cysteine through the phenylalanine. The retained sequence is limited to the CDR3, 54 bases, with the frame set at the first base. The data originate from a study of beta chain features in type 1 diabetes (dated by TCRdb to between 2018 and 2020). With regard to the full study: Mean age, gender distribution, total cell number and subset yield did not differ between patients and healthy donors. A total of roughly 100 million sorted cells were examined across all samples, and the number of cells per subset was strongly correlated with RNA yield. In the study, recently diagnosed type 1 diabetes patients and matched healthy donors were compared on the TCRB repertoires of their sorted circulating CD4+ T cell subsets. Naive and central memory subsets were obtained from all 30 or so donors, but regulatory and stem cell-like memory subsets were isolated from only 8 patients and 8 healthy donors. Broad study findings and their caveats: A moderate but significant shortening of TCRB CDR3 length was observed in type 1 diabetes patients in all four CD4+ subsets. PCR may preferentially amplify shorter templates, but because patient and control samples were amplified and corrected together, any resulting skew would affect both groups equally. Fewer insertions and more nucleotide deletions at VDJ recombination sites were observed in patients with type 1 diabetes, implying thymic rearrangement abnormalities. Only small numbers of individuals were included in the HLA sub-analyses, which left unresolved whether HLA type had any influence on TCRB rearrangement. Because cDNA was sequenced instead of genomic DNA, highly expressing activated cells could be over-represented, though the groups showed no difference in activation or CD3 levels. Naive, central memory and regulatory TCRB repertoires appeared to be more similar among patients than among healthy donors.

The entire isolated RNA was reverse transcribed using the High Capacity cDNA Reverse Transcription Kit, and thus expressed TCRB transcripts were sequenced. Deep immunoSEQ sequencing was applied to naive, central memory and regulatory T cell samples, giving an average of about 3.6 million total reads per sample. Sorted cells were lysed in RLT buffer and RNA was extracted with DNase-treated RNeasy Micro or Mini kits, depending on cell number. To prevent cross-contamination, each cell subset was processed individually, whereas patient and healthy donor samples were processed jointly. Using the immunoSEQ multiplex PCR, TCRB sequences were amplified from cDNA into 87-bp fragments spanning the CDR3 region. Amplicons were sequenced on the Illumina HiSeq platform. As for the authors' bioinformatics: PCR bias was corrected computationally using synthetic template baselines, and reads within Hamming distance 2 were collapsed, with unmergeable singletons discarded. Reads were aligned against IMGT to assign V, D and J genes, CDR3 length and insertions or deletions at six rearrangement sites. Within each subset, clonotype counts were normalized to sorted cell number, and only after that were true diversity and Gini coefficients computed with the tcR R package. The overlap coefficient, calculated on TCRB nucleotide sequences, was used to quantify repertoire sharing. Out-of-frame TCRB sequences from naive cells were analyzed to stand in for the pre-selection repertoire. TCRdb mirrors the immuneACCESS table, restricted to in-frame sequences. Some clones are absent from its copies; in checked studies, under half trace to an unresolved V gene, and the reason for the others is unknown. V, J and clone size are taken as reported in that table, and D and trimming were inferred from the DNA itself. Recorded for this sample are a few hundred thousand clones; 16% of them occurred a single time. 0.065% to 0.1% of the sample goes to the ten largest clones.

Each donor gave one peripheral blood draw, averaging approximately 0.12 L, which was collected into heparinised tubes. A BD FACSAria II was used to sort naive, central memory, regulatory and stem cell-like memory CD4+ T cells with a panel that included CD45RO, CCR7, CD25, CD127, CD95 and CD27. All sorted populations exceeded 98% purity. PBMCs were isolated immediately by Lymphoprep density gradient centrifugation and stained directly without culture. So that batch effects would be minimized, each experiment stained and sorted samples in pairs, pairing one healthy donor with one patient. The specimen sequenced was naive CD4+ T cells from blood. In light of the paper, this sample's cell subset or site label describes: true naive CD4+ T cells. The sequence was obtained from a man aged 25 to 40 with type 1 diabetes. The rearranged chain carries TRBV4-1 and TRBJ2-5; 8 bases in the middle match TRBD2. The sequenced DNA: TGCGCCAGCAGCCAAGGCCCGTCCGCGGGGGGACTCGGAGAGACCCAGTACTTC. It codes for CASSQGPSAGGLGETQYF.